This is a list of T cell receptor beta chains from one sample in a study of control samples from healthy donors and cancer patients. TCRdb's copy holds only in-frame clones and misses some; the assay was immunoSEQ multiplex PCR. The data show 50,000 or so clones, with approximately 86% seen just once and approximately 2.8% held by the top ten. Sequencing input: PBMCs. These receptors were collected from a woman in her forties or fifties with lung cancer. The CDR3 runs from the conserved cysteine through the conserved F or W. Each record gives: V gene, J gene, CDR3 length, CDR3 protein.

V gene: TRBV27; J gene: TRBJ2-7; CDR3 length: 16; CDR3 protein: CASSLVGTSGPHEQYF
V gene: TRBV2; J gene: TRBJ2-3; CDR3 length: 15; CDR3 protein: CASRGLAGGADTQYF
V gene: TRBV5-1; J gene: TRBJ1-5; CDR3 length: 13; CDR3 protein: CASSFQGNQPQHF
V gene: TRBV13; J gene: TRBJ2-5; CDR3 length: 15; CDR3 protein: CASSFGQGNGETQYF
V gene: TRBV27; J gene: TRBJ1-5; CDR3 length: 13; CDR3 protein: CASSLGANQPQHF
V gene: TRBV7-2; J gene: TRBJ1-2; CDR3 length: 15; CDR3 protein: CASSLPVGPSYGYTF
V gene: TRBV7-2; J gene: TRBJ1-2; CDR3 length: 17; CDR3 protein: CASSLAPGQLANYGYTF
V gene: TRBV15; J gene: TRBJ1-5; CDR3 length: 13; CDR3 protein: CATSGQLHQPQHF
V gene: TRBV6-6; J gene: TRBJ2-2; CDR3 length: 16; CDR3 protein: CASIHGNTGSAGELFF
V gene: TRBV18; J gene: TRBJ2-2; CDR3 length: 14; CDR3 protein: CASSPPNGPGELFF
V gene: TRBV5-6; J gene: TRBJ2-7; CDR3 length: 13; CDR3 protein: CASSSQGAHEQYF
V gene: TRBV19; J gene: TRBJ2-1; CDR3 length: 15; CDR3 protein: CASHSTLSSYNEQFF
V gene: TRBV4-3; J gene: TRBJ1-2; CDR3 length: 16; CDR3 protein: CASSQDRQGAGYGYTF
V gene: TRBV28; J gene: TRBJ2-7; CDR3 length: 13; CDR3 protein: CASRDTDRYEVAF
V gene: TRBV5-1; J gene: TRBJ2-5; CDR3 length: 18; CDR3 protein: CASSPHRPGLAGQETQYF
V gene: TRBV9; J gene: TRBJ1-3; CDR3 length: 15; CDR3 protein: CASSRVAGSGNTIYF
V gene: TRBV7-4; J gene: TRBJ1-6; CDR3 length: 16; CDR3 protein: CASGGVERQMNSPLHF
V gene: TRBV4-1; J gene: TRBJ2-2; CDR3 length: 15; CDR3 protein: CASSLDRLNTGELFF
V gene: TRBV9; J gene: TRBJ2-1; CDR3 length: 15; CDR3 protein: CASSVTSGGYNEQFF
V gene: TRBV6-2/TRBV6-3; J gene: TRBJ2-1; CDR3 length: 13; CDR3 protein: CASSYSQGSSQFF
V gene: TRBV27; J gene: TRBJ2-1; CDR3 length: 16; CDR3 protein: CASSLYGVIRYNEQFF
V gene: TRBV7-2; J gene: TRBJ1-1; CDR3 length: 14; CDR3 protein: CASSLRQVNTEAFF
V gene: TRBV7-9; J gene: TRBJ2-7; CDR3 length: 15; CDR3 protein: CASSLGGRSSYEQYF
V gene: TRBV28; J gene: TRBJ2-1; CDR3 length: 13; CDR3 protein: CASSFAQGGEQFF
V gene: TRBV3-1/TRBV3-2; J gene: TRBJ1-5; CDR3 length: 15; CDR3 protein: CASSQDLAGNQPQHF
V gene: TRBV28; J gene: TRBJ1-3; CDR3 length: 12; CDR3 protein: CASRVPANTIYF
V gene: TRBV4-2; J gene: TRBJ1-4; CDR3 length: 14; CDR3 protein: CASSQRTGNEKLFF
V gene: TRBV23-1; J gene: TRBJ2-7; CDR3 length: 13; CDR3 protein: CASSRDRASEQYF
V gene: TRBV6-5; J gene: TRBJ2-7; CDR3 length: 15; CDR3 protein: CASSWGHMLPNEQYF
V gene: TRBV12-3/TRBV12-4; J gene: TRBJ2-1; CDR3 length: 12; CDR3 protein: CASSYGTGEQFF
V gene: TRBV10-2; J gene: TRBJ1-2; CDR3 length: 17; CDR3 protein: CASSESETGHQGYGYTF